Listed here are 8 T cell receptor beta chains from one sample, sequenced in a study of T cells after posttransplantation cyclophosphamide. Cells defined as naive were viable CD3+CD4+ or CD3+CD8+ and CCR7+CD45RA+CD45RO-CD95-CD27+CD28+. Profiling relied on immunoSEQ multiplex PCR, and the TCRdb table lists in-frame clones only, not all of them. The sample holds around 31,000 clones; roughly 90% are singletons and the top ten take 0.1%. Input material: naive CD4+ T cells sorted from blood. These receptors were taken from a man aged 30 to 45 in good health and a related stem cell transplant donor.

This sequence joins TRBV18 and TRBJ1-4; the match to TRBD1 covers 7 bases. V lost 6 bases and J lost 8; bases outside the gene matches: 9. In germline, CDR1 is KGHSH, CDR2 LQKENI. The CDR3 is 14 residues long. CDR3 coding DNA: TGTGCCAGCTCGGTACAGGGGAGATCGGAAAAACTGTTTTTT. This translates into CASSVQGRSEKLFF.

The rearrangement uses TRBV5-1 and TRBJ2-7; 11 bases match TRBD1. This CDR3 spans 15 amino acids. Germline lookup yields CDR1 SGHRS and CDR2 YFSETQ. J gave up 4 bases and V 4 bases, and 7 bases lay outside the gene matches. Here the CDR3 DNA reads TGCGCCAGCAGCCGGGAGGGGACAGGGGGGTACGAGCAGTACTTC. Protein product: CASSREGTGGYEQYF.

V is TRBV9 and J is TRBJ1-1, with 7 bases identical to TRBD1. Looked up from germline, CDR1 is SGDLS and CDR2 is YYNGEE. The CDR3 has 14 residues. The junction had 6 bases not matched to a gene; V was cut back by 1 base and J by 6 bases. As DNA, the CDR3 is TGTGCCAGCAGCGTAAGACAGGGAATGGCTGAAGCTTTCTTT. Translated, it gives CASSVRQGMAEAFF.

A word on this clone: This same CDR3 is encoded by further DNA sequences in the sample. The chain carries TRBV28 and TRBJ2-7; D might be TRBD2 (6 bases). Trimming left V 7 bases short and J 2 bases short, with 15 bases between. The CDR3 spans 14 residues. From germline, CDR1 is MDHEN and CDR2 SYDVKM. The CDR3 sequence is CASIAWGETYEQYF. The CDR3 region has the DNA TGTGCCAGCATCGCTTGGGGGGAGACCTACGAGCAGTACTTC.

This chain uses TRBV5-1 with TRBJ1-1; D remains ambiguous. Germline CDR1 reads SGHRS; CDR2 reads YFSETQ. Trimming stripped 4 bases from V and 2 bases from J, with 9 bases between. This CDR3 contains 13 residues. The CDR3 reads CASSAGANTEAFF. The CDR3 DNA sequence: TGCGCCAGCAGCGCGGGAGCAAACACTGAAGCTTTCTTT.

This clone was seen only once. V is TRBV18 and J is TRBJ1-5; tentatively, D is TRBD1 (6 bases). V gave up 2 bases and J gave up 7 bases, with 12 bases separating them. Germline V gene data show CDR1 as KGHSH and CDR2 as LQKENI. CDR3 length: 14 residues. CDR3 DNA: TGTGCCAGCTCACCAACAGGGTTGGACCAGCCCCAGCATTTT. This codes for CASSPTGLDQPQHF.

In regard to this clone: At one end the junction does not follow the germline gene, possibly because of a read error. The chain combines TRBV29-1 with TRBJ1-1; no reliable D call. From germline, CDR1 is SQVTM and CDR2 ANQGSEA. This CDR3 has 9 amino acids. The CDR3, as DNA: TGCAGCGTTGAACCCCCTTTTCTTTTT. The encoded protein is CSVEPPFLF.

In this sample, this clone turned up a few times. V and J are TRBV28 and TRBJ1-5; D is perhaps TRBD1 (6 bases). The CDR3 sequence is 15 residues long. The ends were cut back, 1 base at V and 6 bases at J, with 13 bases in the middle. Per germline, CDR1 MDHEN and CDR2 SYDVKM. The CDR3 loop is CASSLSRGGSQPQHF. CDR3 bases: TGTGCCAGCAGTTTATCCAGGGGCGGGAGTCAGCCCCAGCATTTT.